Listed below are T cell receptor beta chains from one sample, sequenced in a study of monozygotic twins with inflammatory bowel disease. TCRdb re-called the 5' RACE reads and gives one entry per CDR3 protein, without DNA. The sample table sets out approximately 400,000 distinct CDR3 sequences. The sequenced material came from blood. These TCRs come from a human donor with ulcerative colitis or Crohn's disease, or a healthy co-twin of an affected twin (not recorded which). Each CDR3 is given with its conserved first and last residue.

CDR3	J	V
CSGNDEGYEQFF	TRBJ2-1	TRBV29-1
CASSLGQGYYNEQFF	TRBJ2-1	TRBV27
CASSPRAGGGSYNEQFF	TRBJ2-1	TRBV6-2/TRBV6-3
CASSAGTGWGGVYEQYF	TRBJ2-7	TRBV5-6
CASSQGTAEEFF	TRBJ2-1	TRBV7-9
CAIIGQSENTEAFF	TRBJ1-1	TRBV28
CAITGAGPGKEQYF	TRBJ2-7	TRBV10-3
CASRDGQDAFF	TRBJ1-1	TRBV12-3/TRBV12-4
CASSLVPLTGNEQFF	TRBJ2-1	TRBV5-1
CASSLGLEPYNEQFF	TRBJ2-1	TRBV13
CASSSLTTSGFNEQFF	TRBJ2-1	TRBV5-1
CASRRDSTGELFF	TRBJ2-2	TRBV28
CASSYIQGVEEAFF	TRBJ1-1	TRBV6-2/TRBV6-3
CASSPDGFSGNTIYF	TRBJ1-3	TRBV5-5
CSGGGGGGEKLFF	TRBJ1-4	TRBV29-1
CATSRDRDLPYEQYF	TRBJ2-7	TRBV15
CASVSEAGPSYEQYF	TRBJ2-7	TRBV19
CSARGRYNSPLHF	TRBJ1-6	TRBV20-1
CASSGVGGRGTEAFF	TRBJ1-1	TRBV7-9
CASRGGTGDNQPQHF	TRBJ1-5	TRBV5-1
CAIMIPDGGPQHF	TRBJ1-5	TRBV6-1
CASSVAGGAGGSDEQYF	TRBJ2-7	TRBV9
CASSQDGRQPLHF	TRBJ1-6	TRBV3-1
CSARLAGVNEQFF	TRBJ2-1	TRBV20-1
CASSPLPSGTGELFF	TRBJ2-2	TRBV6-1
CASSQDSRGSTGTQYF	TRBJ2-3	TRBV14
CASSPTSGSSEQYF	TRBJ2-7	TRBV4-1
CASSPGGTEYNEQFF	TRBJ2-1	TRBV11-3
CSALGTGNPYEQYF	TRBJ2-7	TRBV20-1
CASSEREGNTGELFF	TRBJ2-2	TRBV5-1
CASSYADRDFSYEQYF	TRBJ2-7	TRBV6-2/TRBV6-3
CSPKRQAWRGETQYF	TRBJ2-5	TRBV20-1
CSARHRAWLNTEAFF	TRBJ1-1	TRBV20-1
CASSIGTTYEAFF	TRBJ1-1	TRBV5-1
CASSSRWGQPQHF	TRBJ1-5	TRBV5-5